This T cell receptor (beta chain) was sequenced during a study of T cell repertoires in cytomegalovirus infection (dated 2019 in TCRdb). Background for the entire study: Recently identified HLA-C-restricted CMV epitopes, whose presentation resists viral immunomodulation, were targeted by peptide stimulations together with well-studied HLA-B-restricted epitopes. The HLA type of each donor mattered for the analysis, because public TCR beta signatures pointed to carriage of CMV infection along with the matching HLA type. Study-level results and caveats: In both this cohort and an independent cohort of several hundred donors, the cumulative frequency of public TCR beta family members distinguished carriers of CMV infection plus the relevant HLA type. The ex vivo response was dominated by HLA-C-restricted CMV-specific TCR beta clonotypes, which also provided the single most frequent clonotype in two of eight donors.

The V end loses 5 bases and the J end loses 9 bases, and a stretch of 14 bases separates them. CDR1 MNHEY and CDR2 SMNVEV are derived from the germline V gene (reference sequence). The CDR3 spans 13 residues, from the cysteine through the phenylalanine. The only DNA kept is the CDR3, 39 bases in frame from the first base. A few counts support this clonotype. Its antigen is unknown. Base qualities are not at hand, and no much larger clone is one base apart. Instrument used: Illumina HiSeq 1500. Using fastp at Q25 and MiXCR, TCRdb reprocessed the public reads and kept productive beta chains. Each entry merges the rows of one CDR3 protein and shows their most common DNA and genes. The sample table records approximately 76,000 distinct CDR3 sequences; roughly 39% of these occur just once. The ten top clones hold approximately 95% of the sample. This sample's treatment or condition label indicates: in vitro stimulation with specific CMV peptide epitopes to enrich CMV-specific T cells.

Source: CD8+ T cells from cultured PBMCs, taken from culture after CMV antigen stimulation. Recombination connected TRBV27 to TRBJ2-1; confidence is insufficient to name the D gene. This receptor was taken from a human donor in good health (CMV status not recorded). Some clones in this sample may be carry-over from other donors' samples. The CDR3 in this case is CASSQRAPPEQFF. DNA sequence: TGTGCCAGCAGTCAGAGAGCACCCCCTGAGCAGTTCTTC.